The 5 T cell receptor beta chains in this list originate from one sample, sequenced in a study of blood T cells in healthy people across ages. With a J-beta primer mix and a sample-barcoded 5' primer, a second PCR ran about 6 to 11 cycles. From the 5' RACE reads, TCRdb called clonotypes with MiXCR, one entry per CDR3 protein. The sample lists around 1.5 million distinct CDR3 sequences, roughly 32% seen once, with approximately 11% in the top ten. The sample taken for sequencing was blood. The receptors were gathered from a woman aged 25 to 39 in good health.

V is TRBV9 and J is TRBJ2-5; 8 bases match TRBD2. The CDR3 runs to 15 residues. Losses at the gene ends were 3 bases for V and 2 bases for J; bases not matched to a gene: 6. Germline assignment: CDR1 SGDLS and CDR2 YYNGEE. The CDR3 DNA sequence: TGTGCCAGCAGCGGTAGCGGGAACATTCAAGAGACCCAGTACTTC. This codes for CASSGSGNIQETQYF.

This clonotype appeared a few times. The rearrangement links TRBV5-1 to TRBJ1-1, with D hard to call. CDR3 size: 14 residues. Trimming left V 0 bases short and J 1 base short, with 7 bases between. Germline V lookup: CDR1 SGHRS, CDR2 YFSETQ. The CDR3 sequence: CASSLGEANTEAFF. For the CDR3, the DNA is TGCGCCAGCAGCTTGGGCGAGGCGAACACTGAAGCTTTCTTT.

The chain has TRBV27 and TRBJ2-3; TRBD2 is a possible D gene (7 bases). Germline lookup yields CDR1 MNHEY and CDR2 SMNVEV (reference sequence). This CDR3 is 13 amino acids long. V lost 8 bases, J lost 3 bases, and 12 bases lay in between. CDR3: CASWKGGTDTQYF. CDR3 nucleotide sequence: TGTGCCAGCTGGAAGGGGGGGACAGATACGCAGTATTTT.

The chain links TRBV5-1 to TRBJ2-1; TRBD2 aligns across 9 bases. The CDR3 loop spans 15 amino acids. Per germline, CDR1 SGHRS and CDR2 YFSETQ. The J segment lost 2 bases and the V segment lost 4 bases, leaving 4 bases of the junction unmatched. The CDR3 loop reads CASSVAGAAYNEQFF. The CDR3 DNA reads TGCGCCAGCAGCGTAGCGGGAGCAGCCTACAATGAGCAGTTCTTC.

This clonotype was seen just once. J is TRBJ2-5 and V is TRBV9; D is uncertain. Germline lookup yields CDR1 SGDLS and CDR2 YYNGEE. The germline V and J ends were trimmed by 0 bases and 9 bases, with 12 bases remaining between them. The CDR3 loop spans 13 amino acids. The CDR3 coding sequence is TGTGCCAGCAGCGTAGCTATGGCCCTCCCCCAGTACTTC. It specifies CASSVAMALPQYF.